This T cell receptor (beta chain) came from a study of T-cell reconstitution after alpha-beta-depleted transplantation in children (dated by TCRdb to 2016 to 2017). Turning to the overall study: Using TCR repertoire profiling, the study followed T-cell immune reconstitution in a quantitative way in children after TCRalphabeta/CD19-depleted allogeneic hematopoietic cell transplantation. Overall results and qualifications from the work: In some patients, the high TCRbeta diversity seen at day 60 was put down to recipient T cells and intrathymic progenitors that had survived conditioning. The apparently early recovery of alphabetaT-cell counts about two months after transplant reportedly depended on only several hundred rapidly expanded clones that came from non-depleted graft cells. Over the following months the frequencies of hyperexpanded clones went down, and after one year T-cell counts and TCRbeta diversity were mostly credited to newly produced T cells.

This specimen's treatment or condition label, interpreted: allogeneic hematopoietic cell transplantation with graft depleted of TCRalphabeta T cells and CD19 B cells. TCRalphabeta/CD19-depleted allogeneic hematopoietic cell grafts were given to the transplant recipients, all of whom were children. This clonotype was recorded at least ten times. Its specific antigen is unknown. The CDR3 end shows no conserved phenylalanine or tryptophan, and so a read error is likely. The DNA is left out, because the CDR3 cannot be placed on it with certainty; the CDR3 is given as TCRdb lists it. The protocol used for the library was PCR. The reads were generated on an Illumina HiSeq 2500. TCR libraries were prepared with molecular barcoding, using unique molecular identifiers to normalize TCRbeta repertoire quantification. TCRdb redid the processing of the public reads, applying fastp at Q25 and MiXCR, and retained in-frame beta chains. Each CDR3 protein gets just one entry, which takes the most common genes and DNA from the rows behind it. For this sample there are about 460,000 distinct CDR3 sequences; about an eighth appear just once. Clones ranked in the top ten supply 12% to 15% of the sample.

The TCR originated in a female patient under 10 years old who had a stem cell transplant for aplastic anemia, so the T cells may come from the graft donor. The sequencing here drew on PBMCs, mostly from graft donor cells, taken 180 days after TCRalphabeta/CD19-depleted stem cell transplant.

The CDR3 reads CASSKVGTV. The chain was built from TRBV21-1 and TRBJ2-4; the D call of TRBD1 is as the table states it, not checked on the DNA. TRBV21-1 constitutes a pseudogene. A total of 9 residues make up the CDR3, ends included.